This T cell receptor (beta chain) was captured by sequencing in a study of blood T cell repertoires in COVID-19 (dated by TCRdb to between 2020 and 2021). Some background on the complete study: The collaborator samples originated in the United States, Italy and Spain and spanned the acute and convalescent phases of COVID-19. The material from the prospective study consisted of cDNA or gDNA derived from T cells, B-cell-depleted T cells, or PBMCs. Deeply sampled blood TCRbeta repertoires from subjects exposed to, actively infected with, or recovered from COVID-19 were included in the dataset. The repertoires were released in a freely available public database meant as a resource for research on the immune response to SARS-CoV-2. The samples were drawn from the first 160 participants of the ongoing ImmuneRACE study and from over a thousand subjects provided by 6 global collaborators. A de-identified subject ID, COVID-19 status, age in years and sex were almost always included in the sample metadata. Where available, HLA class I and class II types were obtained from metadata supplied by the sample provider rather than from assay-based typing.

Each collaborating institution followed its own protocols to collect whole blood in K2EDTA tubes. For TCRbeta analysis, collaborator samples were shipped as frozen whole blood, as isolated PBMCs, or as DNA extracted from either sample type. TCRbeta CDR3 regions were amplified from genomic DNA using the immunoSEQ Assay, a bias-controlled multiplex PCR. For the original study's pipeline: Within the assay, amplification of reference gene primers was used to estimate how many nucleated cells each sample contained. Sequence reads were collapsed and filtered to measure the absolute abundance of every unique TCRbeta CDR3 rearrangement. Productive Simpson clonality was computed per sample as the square root of Simpson's diversity index over productive rearrangements. In its TCRdb copy, this immuneACCESS table keeps in-frame sequences only and misses some clones. Where compared with another copy, unresolved V genes explain less than half of these, and the others have no known cause. That table is the source of V, J and clone size, and D and trimming were worked out from the DNA. The sample table contains over 100,000 clones; only one count was recorded for roughly 86% of them. Jointly, the top ten make up roughly 4.5% of the sample.

Broader findings and caveats from the paper: The amount of clinical and demographic metadata varied by source and participant and was provided uncurated.

Notes on this clone: Its antigen is not yet known. Within one base of it there is no much larger clone, and no base qualities were kept.

Via the germline V gene (reference sequence), CDR1 is SGHKS and CDR2 YYEKEE. From its cysteine to its phenylalanine, the CDR3 spans 15 amino acids. The kept DNA is CDR3 alone, 45 bases in frame from the first base. Cut back by 2 bases and 5 bases, the V and J ends lie 14 bases apart. Material for sequencing was peripheral blood. This receptor chain uses TRBV5-5 and TRBJ2-1; a weak D assignment points to TRBD2 (6 bases agree). This sequence was found in a man aged 35-49 years with acute or convalescent COVID-19. CDR3 loop: CASSLRTSSHNEQFF. The DNA reads as follows: TGTGCCAGCAGCTTACGAACTAGCAGTCACAATGAGCAGTTCTTC.